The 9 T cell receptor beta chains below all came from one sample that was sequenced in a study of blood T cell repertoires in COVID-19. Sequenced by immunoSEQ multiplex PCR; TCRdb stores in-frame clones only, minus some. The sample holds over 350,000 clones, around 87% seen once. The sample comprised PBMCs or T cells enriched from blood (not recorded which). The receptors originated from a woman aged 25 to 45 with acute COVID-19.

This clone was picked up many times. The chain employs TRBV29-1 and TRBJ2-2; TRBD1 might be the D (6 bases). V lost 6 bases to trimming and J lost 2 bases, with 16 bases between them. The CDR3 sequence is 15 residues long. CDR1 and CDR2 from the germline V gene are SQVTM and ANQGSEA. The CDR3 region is CSVIWTVSNTGELFF. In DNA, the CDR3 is TGCAGCGTCATTTGGACAGTTTCAAACACCGGGGAGCTGTTTTTT.

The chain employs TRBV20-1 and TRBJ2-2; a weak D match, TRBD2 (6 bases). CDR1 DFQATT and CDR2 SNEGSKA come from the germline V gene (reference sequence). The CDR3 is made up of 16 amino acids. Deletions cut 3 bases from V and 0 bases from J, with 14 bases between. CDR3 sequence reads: CSASMQGGANTGELFF. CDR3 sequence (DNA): TGCAGTGCTAGTATGCAGGGAGGAGCGAACACCGGGGAGCTGTTTTTT.

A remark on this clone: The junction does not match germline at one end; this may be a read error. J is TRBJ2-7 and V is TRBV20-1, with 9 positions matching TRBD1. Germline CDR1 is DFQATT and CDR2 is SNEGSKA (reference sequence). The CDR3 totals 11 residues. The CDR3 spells CSAYTRDRANF. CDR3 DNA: TGCAGTGCCTACACCCGGGACAGGGCAAACTTC.

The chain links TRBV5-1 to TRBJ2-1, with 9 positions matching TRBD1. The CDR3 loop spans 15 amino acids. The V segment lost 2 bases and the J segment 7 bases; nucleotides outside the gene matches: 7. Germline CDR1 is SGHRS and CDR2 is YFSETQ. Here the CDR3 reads CASSLLGTGYNEQFF. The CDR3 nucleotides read TGCGCCAGCAGCTTATTGGGGACAGGGTATAATGAGCAGTTCTTC. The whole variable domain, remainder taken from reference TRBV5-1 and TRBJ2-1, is KAGVTQTPRYLIKTRGQQVTLSCSPISGHRSVSWYQQTPGQGLQFLFEYFSETQRNKGNFPGRFSGRQFSNSRSEMNVSTLELGDSALYLCASSLLGTGYNEQFFGPGTRLTVL.

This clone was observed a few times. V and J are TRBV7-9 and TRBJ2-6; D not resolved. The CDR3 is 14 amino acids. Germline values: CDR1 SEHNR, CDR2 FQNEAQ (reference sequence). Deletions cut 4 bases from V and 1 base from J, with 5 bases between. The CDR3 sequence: CASSYVSGANVLTF. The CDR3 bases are TGTGCCAGCAGCTATGTATCTGGGGCCAACGTCCTGACTTTC. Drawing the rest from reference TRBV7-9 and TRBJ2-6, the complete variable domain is DTGVSQNPRHKITKRGQNVTFRCDPISEHNRLYWYRQTLGQGPEFLTYFQNEAQLEKSRLLSDRFSAERPKGSFSTLEIQRTEQGDSAMYLCASSYVSGANVLTFGAGSRLTVL.

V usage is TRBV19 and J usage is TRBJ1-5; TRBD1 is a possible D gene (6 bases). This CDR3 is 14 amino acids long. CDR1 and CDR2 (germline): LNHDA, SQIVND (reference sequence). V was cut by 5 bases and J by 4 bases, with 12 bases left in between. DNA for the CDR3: TGTGCCAGTAGTCCTCGCGGACAGAATCAGCCCCAGCATTTT. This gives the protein CASSPRGQNQPQHF.

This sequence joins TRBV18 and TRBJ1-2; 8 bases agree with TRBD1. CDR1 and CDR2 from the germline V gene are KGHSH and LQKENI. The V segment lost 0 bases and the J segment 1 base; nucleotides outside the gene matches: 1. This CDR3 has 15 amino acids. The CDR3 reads CASSPPDRVNYGYTF. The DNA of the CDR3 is TGTGCCAGCTCACCACCGGACAGGGTTAACTATGGCTACACCTTC.

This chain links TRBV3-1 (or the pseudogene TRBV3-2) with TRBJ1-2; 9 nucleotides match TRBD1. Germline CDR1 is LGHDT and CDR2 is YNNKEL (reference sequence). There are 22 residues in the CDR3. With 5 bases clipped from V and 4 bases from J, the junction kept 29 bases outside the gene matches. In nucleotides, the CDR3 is TGTGCCAGCAGCACACGAGAGCGGTCGACAGGGGGGGACCCTCCCGCTCTCTATGGCTACACCTTC. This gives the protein CASSTRERSTGGDPPALYGYTF.

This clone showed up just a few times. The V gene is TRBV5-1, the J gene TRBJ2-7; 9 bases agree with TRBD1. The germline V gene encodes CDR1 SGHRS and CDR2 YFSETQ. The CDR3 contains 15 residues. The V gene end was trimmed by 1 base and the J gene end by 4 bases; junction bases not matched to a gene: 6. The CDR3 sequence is CASSLSGTGSYEQYF. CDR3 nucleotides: TGCGCCAGCAGCTTGAGCGGGACAGGGTCGTACGAGCAGTACTTC. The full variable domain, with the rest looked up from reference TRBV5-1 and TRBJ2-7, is KAGVTQTPRYLIKTRGQQVTLSCSPISGHRSVSWYQQTPGQGLQFLFEYFSETQRNKGNFPGRFSGRQFSNSRSEMNVSTLELGDSALYLCASSLSGTGSYEQYFGPGTRLTVT.